The sample holds one count of the clone carrying this T cell receptor (beta chain). The data derive from a study of blood T cell repertoires in COVID-19. Study-wide context: Whether acute or convalescent, the COVID-19 samples came from the United States, Italy and Spain.

This CDR3 region has 11 residues. Per germline, CDR1 SNHLY and CDR2 FYNNEI. V was pared by 2 bases and J by 11 bases, with 6 bases between. Original processing notes: Reference gene primer amplification in the assay estimated nucleated cell counts. Profiled with immunoSEQ multiplex PCR; TCRdb holds only in-frame clones, not every one. V and J calls and clone size follow that table, whereas D and trimming were derived from the DNA. The sample holds about 130,000 clones, about 88% seen once. This chain connects TRBV2 to TRBJ1-4; D not resolved. This TCR came from a man between 45 and 60 years old with active COVID-19. The sample consisted of peripheral blood. The CDR3 sequence is CASSERLKLFF. CDR3 nucleotide sequence: TGTGCCAGCAGTGAAAGACTCAAACTGTTTTTT. The full variable domain, rest sourced from reference TRBV2 and TRBJ1-4, is EPEVTQTPSHQVTQMGQEVILRCVPISNHLYFYWYRQILGQKVEFLVSFYNNEISEKSEIFDDQFSVERPDGSNFTLKIRSTKLEDSAMYFCASSERLKLFFGSGTQLSVL.